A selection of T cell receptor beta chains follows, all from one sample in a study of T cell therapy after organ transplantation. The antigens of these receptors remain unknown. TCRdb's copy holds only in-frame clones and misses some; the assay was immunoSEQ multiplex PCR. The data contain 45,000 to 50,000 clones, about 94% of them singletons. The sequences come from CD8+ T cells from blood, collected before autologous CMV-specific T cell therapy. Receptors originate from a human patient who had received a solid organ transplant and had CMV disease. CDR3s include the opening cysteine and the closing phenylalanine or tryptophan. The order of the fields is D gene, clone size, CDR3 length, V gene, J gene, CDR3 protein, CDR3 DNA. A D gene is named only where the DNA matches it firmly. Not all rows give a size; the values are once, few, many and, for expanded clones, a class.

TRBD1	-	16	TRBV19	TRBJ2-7	CASSPSGQESSYEQYF	TGTGCCAGTAGTCCATCCGGACAGGAGAGCTCCTACGAGCAGTACTTC
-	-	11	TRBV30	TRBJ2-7	CAWRGSYEQYF	TGTGCCTGGAGGGGATCCTACGAGCAGTACTTC
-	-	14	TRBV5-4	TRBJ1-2	CASSGGPTYYGYTF	TGTGCCAGCAGTGGGGGTCCTACCTACTATGGCTACACCTTC
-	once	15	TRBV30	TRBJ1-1	CAWSVGRRGIIEAFF	TGTGCCTGGAGTGTAGGGAGGAGGGGAATTATTGAAGCTTTCTTT
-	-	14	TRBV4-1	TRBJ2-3	CASSQVPGIDTQYF	TGCGCCAGCAGCCAAGTCCCGGGTATAGATACGCAGTATTTT
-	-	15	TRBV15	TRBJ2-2	CATSVSRGSTGELFF	TGTGCCACCAGCGTCTCCCGGGGAAGCACCGGGGAGCTGTTTTTT
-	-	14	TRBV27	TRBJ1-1	CASSWGSRSTEAFF	TGTGCCAGCAGTTGGGGGAGCAGGTCCACTGAAGCTTTCTTT
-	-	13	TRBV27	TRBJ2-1	CASSLWRYNEQFF	TGTGCCAGCAGTTTGTGGCGTTACAATGAGCAGTTCTTC
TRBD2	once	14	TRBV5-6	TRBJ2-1	CASSLVLADNEQFF	TGTGCCAGCAGCTTGGTACTAGCGGACAATGAGCAGTTCTTC
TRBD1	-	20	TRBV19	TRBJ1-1	CASSSPPTGGYSRRDTEAFF	TGTGCCAGTAGTTCCCCCCCGACAGGGGGCTACTCCCGTCGGGACACTGAAGCTTTCTTT
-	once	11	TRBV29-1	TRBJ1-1	CSAMQDTEAFF	TGCAGCGCAATGCAGGACACTGAAGCTTTCTTT
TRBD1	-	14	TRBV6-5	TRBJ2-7	CASSPGTGGNEQYF	TGTGCCAGCAGCCCCGGGACAGGAGGAAACGAGCAGTACTTC
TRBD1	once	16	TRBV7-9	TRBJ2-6	CASSTSTGAGANVLTF	TGTGCCAGCAGCACCAGTACAGGGGCTGGGGCCAACGTCCTGACTTTC
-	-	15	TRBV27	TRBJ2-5	CASSPPGGPQETQYF	TGTGCCAGCAGCCCCCCAGGAGGGCCCCAAGAGACCCAGTACTTC
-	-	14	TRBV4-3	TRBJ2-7	CASSQDRISYEQYF	TGCGCCAGCAGCCAAGATAGGATCTCCTACGAGCAGTACTTC
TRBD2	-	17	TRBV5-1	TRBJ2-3	CASTLRGSGGSTDTQYF	TGCGCCAGCACCCTGAGAGGTAGCGGGGGAAGCACAGATACGCAGTATTTT
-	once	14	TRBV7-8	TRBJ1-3	CASSFWGSGNTIYF	TGTGCCAGCAGCTTTTGGGGCTCTGGAAACACCATATATTTT